This TCR beta chain was identified during a study of T cells in localized non-small cell lung cancer. Regarding the study as a whole: Among the top 100 tumor clones, a median about 59 appeared in adjacent lung. Sequencing, confined to only one tumor region, leaves heterogeneity possible. A higher density of T cells in blood coincided with extended overall survival. Of the tissues analyzed, uninvolved adjacent lung showed maximal T cell clonality, greater than tumor.

For this clone: Its antigen is undetermined.

This CDR3 has 14 residues. Trimming stripped 4 bases from V and 3 bases from J, with 11 bases between. Germline V gene data show CDR1 as SGHNT and CDR2 as YYREEE (reference sequence). Sequencing was performed with immunoSEQ multiplex PCR; in TCRdb, only in-frame clones are kept and a portion is missing. The repertoire holds 25,000 to 35,000 clones, 80% to 95% seen once, with around 2.1% in the top ten. The V gene is TRBV5-4, the J gene TRBJ1-3, with D possibly being TRBD1 (5 bases). The material sequenced was peripheral blood, taken before any cancer treatment. The clonotype originates from a female donor aged 60 or older with stage I lung adenocarcinoma. The DNA of the CDR3 is TGTGCCAGCAGCCCTGACAGCTTTGGAAACACCATATATTTT. This gives the protein CASSPDSFGNTIYF.